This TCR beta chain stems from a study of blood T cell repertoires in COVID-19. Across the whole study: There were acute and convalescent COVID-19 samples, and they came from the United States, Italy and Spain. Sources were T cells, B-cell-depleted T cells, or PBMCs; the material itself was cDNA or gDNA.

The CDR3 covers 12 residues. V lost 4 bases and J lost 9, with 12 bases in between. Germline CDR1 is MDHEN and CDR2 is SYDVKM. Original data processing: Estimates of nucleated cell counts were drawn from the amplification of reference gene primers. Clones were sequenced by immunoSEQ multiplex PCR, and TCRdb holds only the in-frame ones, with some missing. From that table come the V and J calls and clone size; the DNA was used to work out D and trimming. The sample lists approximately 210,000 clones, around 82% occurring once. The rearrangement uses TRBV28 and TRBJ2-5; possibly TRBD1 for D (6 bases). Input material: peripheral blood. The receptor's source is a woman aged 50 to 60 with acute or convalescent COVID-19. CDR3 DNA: TGTGCCAGCAGTTCACCAGGGGAGCCCCAGTACTTC. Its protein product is CASSSPGEPQYF.